Below, one T cell receptor beta chain is given with its context. The CDR3 has 17 amino acids. Trimming removed 3 bases from V and 0 bases from J; junction bases left unmatched: 6. Per the germline V gene, CDR1 is SEHNR and CDR2 is FQNEAQ (reference sequence). The entry originates in a study of T cell changes during pregnancy in multiple sclerosis. Repertoires were generated with immunoSEQ multiplex PCR, while TCRdb's copy carries only in-frame clones and drops some. The table records roughly 24,000 clones, 80% to 90% of them present only once. The rearrangement uses TRBV7-9 and TRBJ1-4; 8 bases fit TRBD1. This specimen consisted of CD8+ T cells from peripheral blood mononuclear cells, obtained in the first trimester of pregnancy. This TCR was sampled from a female donor in good health, enrolled as a control in a pregnancy study. CDR3 nucleotides: TGTGCCAGCAGCTTCTCCAGGGGGCCCGCAACTAATGAAAAACTGTTTTTT. It encodes CASSFSRGPATNEKLFF.